This T cell receptor (beta chain) stems from a study of vaccination and CD4 T cells after COVID-19. Study-wide context: A median of approximately 72 days (range 14 to 241) separated dose two from the taking of post-vaccine samples. Spike peptides, overlapping and drawn from SARS-CoV-2, HCoV-NL63, HCoV-OC43 and HCoV-229E, were used to stimulate cells.

Whole-study results and caveats: Counts of SARS-CoV-2-reactive clonotypes had a median that went from 21 to 38, a nonsignificant change.

Sample treatment: approximately nine-day PBMC culture with coronavirus spike peptide pools or control peptides (ViraFEST assay). The culture of 1.5 million to 2 million PBMCs per well included approximately 10 IU/ml IL-2 and about 9.8 ug/ml peptide pools. There are a few counts of this clonotype. Its antigen remains unknown. The Oncomine TCR Beta short-read assay sequenced DNA from cultured CD4+ T cells. TCRdb independently ran MiXCR on the PCR reads; one entry per CDR3 protein. This table holds 10,000 or so distinct CDR3 sequences, 50% to 80% found once. The sample was CD4+ T cells from blood, cultured in vitro. The receptor was isolated from a human donor who had recovered from COVID-19.

This CDR3 is CASSAYGYTF. In nucleotides, the CDR3 is TGTGCCAGCAGTGCCTATGGCTACACCTTC. The chain carries TRBV6-1 and TRBJ1-2, with D uncertain. The V gene lost 4 bases and the J gene lost 4 bases, with 1 base spanning the gap. Germline V lookup: CDR1 MNHNS, CDR2 SASEGT. The CDR3 is 10 amino acids.